Reported below is one T cell receptor beta chain. What it binds is not known. The data belong to a study of OX40 agonist ivuxolimab in advanced cancers. On the study more broadly: The study treated patients with ivuxolimab, an agonistic anti-OX40 (CD134) antibody. Whole-study findings and limits: Averaged across samples, CD8+ T cells carried more expanded clones than CD4+ did.

Clones were sequenced by immunoSEQ multiplex PCR, and TCRdb holds only the in-frame ones, with some missing. The repertoire includes 90,000 or so clones, 75% to 90% of them detected once, and about 0.31% sits in the top ten. The CDR3 has 16 amino acids. With 4 bases clipped from V and 5 bases from J, the junction kept 8 bases outside the gene matches. Germline V gene data show CDR1 as KGHSH and CDR2 as LQKENI. Source: CD4+ or CD8+ T cells sorted from blood, taken in a trial of the OX40 agonist ivuxolimab. The source is an adult with an advanced solid tumor such as melanoma, head and neck, liver or kidney cancer. This chain joins TRBV18 and TRBJ2-2, with 9 nucleotides matching TRBD1. The chain's CDR3 is CASSRTGGRGTGELFF. As DNA, the CDR3 is TGTGCCAGCTCACGTACAGGGGGCCGAGGGACCGGGGAGCTGTTTTTT.